Shown below are 21 T cell receptor beta chains from a single sample sequenced in a study of blood T cell repertoires in COVID-19. The repertoire was sequenced with immunoSEQ multiplex PCR; TCRdb's copy has only in-frame clones and lacks some. The sample shows about 220,000 clones, around 81% of them seen only once. Sample: peripheral blood. These receptors were taken from a woman in her seventies with acute or convalescent COVID-19.

There are a few counts of this clone. The chain joins TRBV4-1 to TRBJ1-6; D possibly corresponds to TRBD1 (5 bases). Trimming cost V 3 bases and J 3 bases, with 18 bases left between them. The length of the CDR3 is 18 residues. Germline V gene sequence: CDR1 MGHRA, CDR2 YSYEKL. CDR3 sequence reads: CASSQETRAVDYNSPLHF. CDR3 DNA: TGCGCCAGCAGCCAGGAAACCAGGGCTGTGGACTATAATTCACCCCTCCACTTT.

The sample holds one count of this clone. This chain connects TRBV7-9 to TRBJ2-4, with D tentatively TRBD1 (5 bases). The CDR3 totals 14 residues. Between the trimmed V and J ends, which lost 1 base and 9 bases, there was a span of 13 bases. The V gene's germline CDR1 is SEHNR and CDR2 FQNEAQ (reference sequence). The CDR3 here is CASSLDRGYGIQYF. The CDR3 DNA is TGTGCCAGCAGCTTAGATAGGGGATACGGCATTCAGTACTTC.

The V call is TRBV5-1, the J call TRBJ2-5; TRBD1 matches at 7 bases. The germline CDR1 and CDR2 sequences are SGHRS and YFSETQ. The CDR3 runs to 15 residues. V lost 0 bases and J lost 2; bases outside the gene matches: 4. The CDR3 protein is CASSLVLQGQETQYF. The CDR3 DNA sequence: TGCGCCAGCAGCTTGGTGTTACAGGGGCAAGAGACCCAGTACTTC.

V is TRBV15 and J is TRBJ2-2; 7 bases map to TRBD1. The ends lost 7 bases at V and 2 bases at J; junction bases unmatched: 4. This CDR3 is built from 14 residues. Per germline, CDR1 LNHNV and CDR2 YYDKDF (reference sequence). The CDR3 bases are TGTGCCACCACTACAGGGGTCAACACCGGGGAGCTGTTTTTT. This gives the protein CATTTGVNTGELFF.

This rearrangement joins TRBV27 to TRBJ1-4, with unresolved D. Trimming pared 8 bases from V and 3 bases from J, leaving 10 bases between. This CDR3 comprises 13 residues. The germline V gene encodes CDR1 MNHEY and CDR2 SMNVEV (reference sequence). The CDR3 sequence: CASGGLPNEKLFF. The CDR3 DNA sequence: TGTGCCAGCGGAGGATTACCTAATGAAAAACTGTTTTTT. The full variable domain, in which reference TRBV27 and TRBJ1-4 provide the parts outside the CDR3, is EAQVTQNPRYLITVTGKKLTVTCSQNMNHEYMSWYRQDPGLGLRQIYYSMNVEVTDKGDVPEGYKVSRKEKRNFPLILESPSPNQTSLYFCASGGLPNEKLFFGSGTQLSVL.

This chain uses TRBV11-2 with TRBJ1-1; D ambiguous. The CDR3 is made up of 15 amino acids. V was shortened by 1 base and J by 7 bases, with 16 bases between the two germline ends. The germline CDR1 and CDR2 sequences are SGHAT and FQNNGV. The CDR3 sequence is CASSLALGIRGEAFF. As DNA, the CDR3 is TGTGCCAGCAGCTTAGCGCTCGGCATCCGGGGTGAAGCTTTCTTT.

The V and J genes are TRBV6-2 or TRBV6-3 and TRBJ2-1; 8 bases agree with TRBD1. J gave up 2 bases and V 2 bases, and 11 bases lay outside the gene matches. Germline V gives CDR1 MNHEY, CDR2 SVGEGT. The CDR3 spans 18 residues. CDR3 in amino acids: CASSYETGAGGAYNEQFF. For the CDR3, the DNA is TGTGCCAGCAGTTACGAAACGGGAGCAGGGGGCGCCTACAATGAGCAGTTCTTC.

V usage is TRBV29-1 and J usage is TRBJ2-5, with D perhaps TRBD2 (6 bases). Between the trimmed V and J ends, which lost 4 bases and 4 bases, there was a span of 10 bases. The V gene's germline CDR1 is SQVTM and CDR2 ANQGSEA. The CDR3 covers 12 residues. CDR3 in DNA: TGCAGCGTTGGGCAGGGAGGAGAGACCCAGTACTTC. This translates into CSVGQGGETQYF.

This chain joins TRBV2 and TRBJ2-1; D is perhaps TRBD1 (7 bases). Trimming took off 7 bases at V and 7 bases at J, with 14 bases between the two ends. Germline V CDR1 and CDR2: SNHLY, FYNNEI. The CDR3 spans 13 residues. CDR3 sequence: CASMPRGENEQFF. CDR3 coding DNA: TGTGCCAGCATGCCCAGGGGGGAGAATGAGCAGTTCTTC.

The rearrangement uses TRBV30 and TRBJ1-6; D gene ambiguous. The V gene's germline CDR1 is GTSNPN and CDR2 SVGIG (reference sequence). The CDR3 loop spans 12 amino acids. V lost 4 bases to trimming and J lost 6 bases, with 7 bases between them. CDR3 residues: CAWNSVNSPLHF. CDR3 nucleotide sequence: TGTGCCTGGAATTCGGTTAATTCACCCCTCCACTTT.

The gene calls are TRBV5-1 and TRBJ2-3; 12 bases align to TRBD2. This CDR3 contains 16 residues. Germline-derived CDR1 and CDR2 are SGHRS and YFSETQ. V was clipped by 4 bases and J by 6 bases; unmatched bases: 9. DNA for the CDR3: TGCGCCAGCAGCCCGTTACTAGCGGGGGGAGTCGATACGCAGTATTTT. Encoded protein: CASSPLLAGGVDTQYF.

The chain joins TRBV9 to TRBJ2-7, with D unclear. Germline V CDR1 and CDR2: SGDLS, YYNGEE. V lost 0 bases to trimming and J lost 0 bases, with 7 bases between them. The CDR3 loop spans 14 amino acids. CDR3: CASSVDVNSYEQYF. The CDR3 region has the DNA TGTGCCAGCAGCGTAGATGTCAACTCCTACGAGCAGTACTTC. Combining the CDR3 with reference TRBV9 and TRBJ2-7 gives the whole variable domain DSGVTQTPKHLITATGQRVTLRCSPRSGDLSVYWYQQSLDQGLQFLIQYYNGEERAKGNILERFSAQQFPDLHSELNLSSLELGDSALYFCASSVDVNSYEQYFGPGTRLTVT.

CDR3 sequence reads: CASTLGQGVYEQYF. CDR3 DNA: TGTGCCAGCACCTTAGGACAGGGAGTTTACGAGCAGTACTTC. V and J are TRBV6-5 and TRBJ2-7; 8 bases are shared with TRBD1. Germline V gene sequence: CDR1 MNHEY, CDR2 SVGAGI. V trimming: 7 bases; J trimming: 4 bases; junction bases outside the gene matches: 9. The CDR3 is 14 amino acids.

The chain is built from TRBV19 and TRBJ2-7; maybe TRBD2 (6 bases). The V and J ends lost 7 bases and 3 bases respectively, with 13 bases between them. CDR1 and CDR2 (germline): LNHDA, SQIVND (reference sequence). This CDR3 region has 13 residues. CDR3 amino acids: CASNGLGGYEQYV. The CDR3, as DNA: TGTGCCAGTAATGGACTGGGGGGCTACGAGCAGTACGTC.

The V call is TRBV11-2, the J call TRBJ1-6; 11 bases align to TRBD1. Germline V gene data show CDR1 as SGHAT and CDR2 as FQNNGV. Trimming took 6 bases from V and 10 from J; bases not matched to a gene: 2. This CDR3 spans 13 amino acids. This CDR3 reads CASSRTGGSPLHF. CDR3 nucleotides: TGTGCCAGCAGTAGGACAGGGGGCTCACCCCTCCACTTT.

The chain joins TRBV28 to TRBJ2-2; D gene ambiguous. With 2 bases removed from V and 5 bases from J, the gap between germline ends came to 6 bases. CDR1 and CDR2 (germline): MDHEN, SYDVKM. CDR3 length equals 13 residues. CDR3 sequence (DNA): TGTGCCAGCAGTTTAGAGTGGACCGGGGAGCTGTTTTTT. Translating it yields CASSLEWTGELFF.

The chain carries TRBV18 and TRBJ1-1; TRBD1 is a possible D gene (6 bases). V was shortened by 5 bases and J by 6 bases, with 13 bases between the two germline ends. Germline V gives CDR1 KGHSH, CDR2 LQKENI. The CDR3 sequence is 13 residues long. Written as DNA, the CDR3 is TGTGCCAGCTCATCGGAACAGGGTTCTGAAGCTTTCTTT. Translation: CASSSEQGSEAFF.

This clone came up once. The chain links TRBV4-1 to TRBJ2-3; 15 positions agree with TRBD2. V lost 0 bases and J lost 6; bases outside the gene matches: 4. Germline V CDR1 and CDR2: MGHRA, YSYEKL. This CDR3 region has 17 residues. This CDR3 reads CASSQERTSGGADTQYF. In nucleotides, the CDR3 is TGCGCCAGCAGCCAAGAGAGGACTAGCGGGGGGGCGGATACGCAGTATTTT.

The rearrangement uses TRBV6-5 and TRBJ2-7; D possibly corresponds to TRBD1 (7 bases). V lost 5 bases and J lost 9, with 20 bases in between. The length of the CDR3 is 14 residues. The germline V gene has CDR1 MNHEY and CDR2 SVGAGI. Here the CDR3 reads CASSIGGTEVLQYF. The CDR3 nucleotides are TGTGCCAGCAGTATAGGGGGGACAGAGGTTTTGCAGTACTTC.

A few counts support this clone. V is TRBV5-1 and J is TRBJ2-3; 10 positions match TRBD2. The germline V gene encodes CDR1 SGHRS and CDR2 YFSETQ. This CDR3 has 16 residues. Losses at the gene ends were 5 bases for V and 7 bases for J; bases not matched to a gene: 13. The CDR3 DNA reads TGCGCCAGCAGACTGGGAGAGACTAGCGGGTCCTATACGCAGTATTTT. As protein: CASRLGETSGSYTQYF.

This chain joins TRBV7-9 and TRBJ2-7; 7 bases are shared with TRBD2. CDR1 and CDR2 from the germline V gene are SEHNR and FQNEAQ (reference sequence). CDR3 length: 17 amino acids. The ends lost 5 bases at V and 7 bases at J; junction bases unmatched: 20. For the CDR3, the DNA is TGTGCCAGCAGCAGCCTAGGTGGGAGCGGGGTTGCTGGGGAGCAGTACTTC. It is translated as CASSSLGGSGVAGEQYF.